This TCR beta chain is drawn from a study of response to subunit inactivated influenza vaccine (dated by TCRdb to 2017 to 2018). Broadly, across the study: Deep quantitative T cell receptor repertoire profiling was used in the study to track responses to a trivalent subunit inactivated influenza vaccine. The research as a whole found: The authors suggested that each seasonal influenza vaccination may recruit only a limited number of new T cells.

The protocol used for the library was RT-PCR. The run used an Illumina HiSeq 2500. Using fastp at Q25 and MiXCR, TCRdb reprocessed the public reads and kept productive beta chains. Every entry covers one CDR3 protein and lists the most common genes and DNA from its rows. Recorded for this sample are some 200,000 distinct CDR3 sequences; approximately 12% of them occurred a single time. Of the sample, about 29% falls within the top ten clones. Reading the germline V gene (reference sequence) gives CDR1 SEHNR and CDR2 FQNEAQ. V is clipped by 2 bases and J by 6 bases, and the sequence between their germline boundaries is 8 bases long. There are 12 amino acids in the CDR3, from cysteine to phenylalanine inclusive. The read is trimmed to its CDR3 DNA, 36 bases read in frame from base 1. Ten or more counts support this clonotype. Its antigen has not been determined. No base quality information exists; no much larger clone differs at one position.

These data were also reused for a study on T cells expressing NK-cell markers. The second study reports: The TCR beta cDNA libraries were made using 5'RACE template switching, a step that added both a universal primer site and unique molecular identifiers. TCR beta-chain repertoires were profiled in sorted CD3+CD56+NKG2C+, CD3+CD56+NKG2C- and CD3+CD56-NKG2C+ T-cell subsets from several donors. Among the eight sequenced donors, only one was HCMV-seronegative, while the other seven were HCMV-seropositive. To restrict sorting to alphabetaTCR-expressing T cells, an anti-gammadeltaTCR antibody was added in several experiments. In over 5 donors, the dominant CD3+CD56+NKG2C+ clonotypes were among the top 10 CD8+ clonotypes and accounted for about 1.0-8% of CD8+ T cells. Those dominant clonotypes were again the most abundant among CD3+CD56-NKG2C+ cells in several donors, at about 25-60.1%. Whether the expanded NKG2C-expressing T cell clones were specific for HCMV antigens was left unclear. The study sequenced eight donors, all healthy volunteers chosen at random: three men and five women. A commercial ELISA kit detecting HCMV-specific IgG in serum was used to determine HCMV serostatus. Ficoll density gradient centrifugation was used to isolate peripheral blood mononuclear cells from blood. Magnetic immunoseparation with Miltenyi isolation kits was used to isolate CD4+ and CD8+ T cells from PBMC. cDNA synthesis was primed from the TCR beta constant segment, followed by two successive PCR amplification steps. Libraries were sequenced as 2 x 150 bp reads on Illumina HiSeq 2000/2500, MiSeq or NextSeq. MIGEC handled demultiplexing of the reads and grouping by UMI, while MiTCR was used to assemble and quantify clonotypes. To remove erroneous sequences, TCR cDNA sequences were retained only when supported by two or more reads. The tcR package was used for downstream repertoire analysis, with clonotypes matched between fractions based on CDR3 nucleotide sequence plus V segment. Antigen specificity was annotated against VDJdb with VDJmatch, allowing one amino acid substitution in CDR3.

The clonotype was recovered from a man aged 45-60 years who received an inactivated influenza vaccine. Donor details come from another sample of the same person, matched by shared clones. The V and J segments used are TRBV7-9 and TRBJ2-7; no D gene is confidently identified. The sample consisted of CD8+ T cells sorted from PBMCs, taken 11 to 12 days after vaccination. The CDR3 reads as follows: CASSLLASEQYF. The DNA reads TGTGCCAGCAGCTTATTAGCTTCCGAGCAGTACTTC.